A single sample gave rise to the 9 T cell receptor beta chains below, sequenced in a study of T cell repertoires in cytomegalovirus infection (dated by TCRdb to the late 2010s). These reads were obtained on an Illumina HiSeq 1500. TCRdb's own reprocessing of the public reads used fastp at Q25 and MiXCR and kept productive beta chains. Each entry is one CDR3 protein sequence, shown with its most common DNA and genes. The sample data list 150,000 to 160,000 distinct CDR3 sequences, and about 20% of these were observed just once. 9.5% to 13% of the sample belongs to the ten largest clones. The sample taken for sequencing was PBMCs. Every receptor here comes from a human donor in good health (CMV status not recorded). Some clones in this sample may be carry-over from other donors' samples.

The CDR3 region has the DNA TGTGCCAGCAGAACAAGGTGGGGGACAAGGTCTGACAATGAGCAGTTCTTC. It translates to CASRTRWGTRSDNEQFF. This rearrangement joins TRBV11-2 to TRBJ2-1; D is possibly TRBD1 (6 bases). The germline V gene has CDR1 SGHAT and CDR2 FQNNGV. Trimming took 6 bases from V and 5 from J, leaving 23 bases between them. This CDR3 is 17 amino acids long.

This clonotype appeared many times. This chain connects TRBV6-1 to TRBJ2-3; 8 bases are shared with TRBD1. CDR3 length: 14 residues. With V trimmed by 8 bases and J by 4 bases, 8 bases remained unmatched. Germline loops: CDR1 MNHNS, CDR2 SASEGT. Here the CDR3 reads CASHLNRGADTQYF. CDR3 DNA sequence: TGTGCCAGCCATCTCAACAGGGGGGCAGATACGCAGTATTTT.

This rearrangement joins TRBV12-3 or TRBV12-4 to TRBJ1-1, with 8 nucleotides matching TRBD1. The CDR3 is 14 amino acids. Trimming at V came to 5 bases and at J to 3 bases, leaving 5 bases not matched to a gene. The CDR3, as DNA: TGTGCCAGCAGTGGAGGACAGGGCCACACTGAAGCTTTCTTT. This encodes CASSGGQGHTEAFF.

This clonotype appeared many times. The chain employs TRBV12-3 or TRBV12-4 and TRBJ2-1; possibly TRBD2 for D (5 bases). The CDR3 sequence is 13 residues long. V lost 3 bases, J lost 8 bases, and 11 bases lay in between. The CDR3 here is CASSLREIDEQFF. The CDR3 nucleotides are TGTGCCAGCAGTTTGAGGGAGATCGATGAGCAGTTCTTC.

This clonotype was detected ten times or more. The chain uses TRBV28 and TRBJ1-1, with D maybe TRBD1 (5 bases). V lost 6 bases and J lost 12, with 17 bases in between. Germline V gives CDR1 MDHEN, CDR2 SYDVKM. CDR3 length: 12 amino acids. The CDR3 region is CASRGPGQGTFF. The CDR3 DNA reads TGTGCCAGCAGGGGTCCAGGACAAGGAACTTTCTTT.

As concerns this clonotype: The germline gene is not matched at one end of the junction; a read error may be the cause. The chain carries TRBV7-2 and TRBJ2-3, with 7 bases lining up with TRBD2. Germline CDR1 SGHTA, CDR2 FQGNSA. The CDR3 sequence is 18 residues long. CDR3 loop: CVSSLARLSGIGWDTQYF. The CDR3 DNA reads TGTGTCAGCAGCTTAGCAAGATTGAGCGGGATCGGGTGGGATACGCAGTATTTT.

This clonotype has a handful of counts. The chain combines TRBV7-2 with TRBJ2-7; perhaps TRBD1 as D (5 bases). Trimming cost V 1 base and J 1 base, with 8 bases left between them. CDR3 length equals 14 residues. Germline V gene data show CDR1 as SGHTA and CDR2 as FQGNSA. CDR3 protein: CASSLVTGSYEQYF. Here the CDR3 DNA reads TGTGCCAGCAGCTTAGTAACAGGTTCCTACGAGCAGTACTTC.

Only a few counts were recorded for this clonotype. The chain employs TRBV28 and TRBJ1-2, with 8 bases identical to TRBD1. The J segment lost 0 bases and the V segment lost 8 bases, leaving 11 bases of the junction unmatched. Germline-derived CDR1 and CDR2 are MDHEN and SYDVKM. The CDR3 loop spans 16 amino acids. The CDR3 spells CASLAGGQVANYGYTF. Written as DNA, the CDR3 is TGTGCCAGCTTAGCGGGGGGACAGGTAGCTAACTATGGCTACACCTTC.

Comments on this clonotype: With a much larger clone just one base away, this may be a read error. DNA of the CDR3: TGTGCCAGCAGCCTCTGGACTAGCAAAACCGAGCAGTACTTC. It is translated as CASSLWTSKTEQYF. J is TRBJ2-7 and V is TRBV7-4, with 8 bases that match TRBD2. The CDR3 loop spans 14 amino acids. Germline trimming cut 5 bases from V and 6 bases from J; bases unmatched to any gene: 9. Germline V lookup: CDR1 SGHVT, CDR2 SQSDAQ.